A selection of T cell receptor beta chains follows, all from one sample in a study of blood T cell repertoires in COVID-19. Sequencing used immunoSEQ multiplex PCR; TCRdb keeps in-frame clones, though not all of them. The repertoire holds about 120,000 clones, with roughly 87% as singletons. Specimen: peripheral blood. Receptors originate from an elderly man with acute or convalescent COVID-19. Both conserved end residues are part of each CDR3.

v_call cdr3_aa
TRBV5-8 CASSLRQYQETQYF
TRBV28 CASSSEQGSEAFF
TRBV14 CASSQDGSSGRFAGELFF
TRBV6-5 CASSAGGSVGHEQYF
TRBV9 CASSVEGTVSTDTQYF
TRBV27 CASSLRGQETQYF
TRBV19 CASSIDPGTGGDQPQHF
TRBV2 CASSEGRRNTIYF
TRBV18 CASSPGRENTEAFF
TRBV2 CASSLDSGTGGSWFLYEQYF
TRBV5-1 CASSNRDRQKEFF
TRBV18 CASSPIAGQETQYF
TRBV29-1 CSVEDRVSPYGYTF
TRBV6-1 CASSEPARGSLFF
TRBV28 CASSFLLQGGTEAFF
TRBV7-8 CASSPTLVQGNEQYF
TRBV28 CASSLWAGNQPQHF
TRBV3-1/TRBV3-2 CASSQDSTYNEQFF
TRBV28 CASSYLYEQYF
TRBV7-3 CASSSRLIGTGGNQPQHF
TRBV7-8 CASSLGTSGVLEYF
TRBV7-3 CASSLTGGGRNEQFF